These 10 T cell receptor beta chains were all obtained from the same sample, sequenced in a study of blood T cell repertoires in COVID-19 (dated by TCRdb to the early 2020s). The library came from the immunoSEQ multiplex PCR assay. TCRdb retrieved this table from immuneACCESS and kept in-frame rearrangements only. Not all clones are present; in checked studies, unresolved V genes account for under half, and no reason is known for the remainder. The sample includes fewer than 350,000 clones, with 85% observed a single time. The ten largest clones add up to under 2% of the sample. The sample was PBMCs or T cells enriched from blood (not recorded which). Source of these receptors: a woman under 40 who had been exposed to COVID-19.

The rearrangement joins TRBV5-4 to TRBJ1-1; D is perhaps TRBD1 (5 bases). V dropped 0 bases and J dropped 1 base, with 7 bases sitting between them. The germline gives CDR1 SGHNT, CDR2 YYREEE (reference sequence). This CDR3 is 14 amino acids long. CDR3 in DNA: TGTGCCAGCAGCTTGGCCAGGGCGAACACTGAAGCTTTCTTT. Protein sequence: CASSLARANTEAFF.

The gene calls are TRBV12-5 and TRBJ1-5; D possibly corresponds to TRBD1 (6 bases). V was shortened by 7 bases and J by 4 bases, with 20 bases between the two germline ends. Germline lookup yields CDR1 LGHNT and CDR2 FRNRAP. The CDR3 is 16 residues long. The CDR3: CASVLGVGGRNQPQHF. The CDR3 bases are TGTGCTAGTGTCCTGGGCGTGGGGGGGCGGAATCAGCCCCAGCATTTT.

This chain connects TRBV27 to TRBJ2-3; tentatively, D is TRBD2 (6 bases). The V gene's germline CDR1 is MNHEY and CDR2 SMNVEV (reference sequence). The V gene lost 2 bases and the J gene lost 3 bases, with 9 bases spanning the gap. The CDR3 loop spans 14 amino acids. The CDR3 here is CASSLDGSTDTQYF. In DNA, the CDR3 is TGTGCCAGCAGTTTAGACGGGAGTACAGATACGCAGTATTTT.

V gene TRBV5-4 combines with J gene TRBJ2-5, with D perhaps matching TRBD2 (5 bases). Germline V lookup: CDR1 SGHNT, CDR2 YYREEE (reference sequence). The V and J ends lost 0 bases and 5 bases respectively, with 11 bases between them. The CDR3 has 14 residues. The CDR3 reads CASSLERAWETQYF. CDR3 nucleotide sequence: TGTGCCAGCAGCTTGGAGAGGGCTTGGGAGACCCAGTACTTC.

The chain couples TRBV27 to TRBJ2-7; D is possibly TRBD2 (6 bases). The V gene's germline CDR1 is MNHEY and CDR2 SMNVEV (reference sequence). V dropped 6 bases and J dropped 3 bases, with 9 bases sitting between them. The CDR3 totals 12 residues. The CDR3 nucleotides read TGTGCCAGCAGCGGAGGGAACTACGAGCAGTACTTC. This codes for CASSGGNYEQYF.

This clone was seen a handful of times. The J gene is TRBJ1-3, the V gene TRBV18, with D possibly being TRBD1 (5 bases). The CDR3 spans 16 residues. The V end lost 3 bases, the J end lost 3 bases, and 15 bases lay between the germline ends. CDR1 and CDR2 (germline): KGHSH, LQKENI. Here the CDR3 DNA reads TGTGCCAGCTCACCCTTCGGGGGAGACGGTGGAAACACCATATATTTT. This encodes CASSPFGGDGGNTIYF.

The gene calls are TRBV7-3 and TRBJ1-3; D is unclear. Germline CDR1 reads SGHTA; CDR2 reads FQGTGA. This CDR3 has 14 residues. Trimming shortened V by 5 bases and J by 7 bases, and 15 bases separated the two germline ends. Here the CDR3 DNA reads TGTGCCAGCAGCCCCAACCCGACAACTAACACCATATATTTT. Translating gives CASSPNPTTNTIYF. The whole variable domain, filled in from reference TRBV7-3 and TRBJ1-3, reads GAGVSQTPSNKVTEKGKYVELRCDPISGHTALYWYRQSLGQGPEFLIYFQGTGAADDSGLPNDRFFAVRPEGSVSTLKIQRTERGDSAVYLCASSPNPTTNTIYFGEGSWLTVV.

This sequence joins TRBV6-5 and TRBJ2-7; D gene ambiguous. The CDR3 spans 12 residues. Trimming left V 6 bases short and J 7 bases short, with 13 bases between. Germline lookup yields CDR1 MNHEY and CDR2 SVGAGI. The CDR3 is CASRVVRGEQYF. The CDR3, as DNA: TGTGCCAGCAGAGTGGTGAGAGGTGAGCAGTACTTC.

This rearrangement joins TRBV30 to TRBJ2-7; TRBD1 matches 7 bases. Germline loops: CDR1 GTSNPN, CDR2 SVGIG (reference sequence). This CDR3 region has 16 residues. V lost 2 bases and J lost 2; bases outside the gene matches: 12. CDR3 loop: CAWSKGATPPPYEQYF. The CDR3 DNA follows: TGTGCCTGGAGTAAGGGGGCGACACCCCCCCCCTACGAGCAGTACTTC.

The CDR3 DNA reads TGTGCCATCAGTGAATCGTCTGTCTCGTTGGGCTACACCTTC. This codes for CAISESSVSLGYTF. The chain carries TRBV10-3 and TRBJ1-2, with D hard to call. V shed 3 bases and J shed 8 bases, with 16 bases lying between them. Germline lookup yields CDR1 ENHRY and CDR2 SYGVKD. This CDR3 is built from 14 residues.